Given below is one TCR beta chain in context. This specimen comes from a study of blood T cell repertoires in COVID-19. At the level of the study: From the United States, Italy and Spain came samples of acute and convalescent COVID-19.

The CDR3 runs 15 residues. Per germline, CDR1 KGHSH and CDR2 LQKENI. V lost 3 bases and J lost 3; bases outside the gene matches: 7. Profiling relied on immunoSEQ multiplex PCR, and the TCRdb table lists in-frame clones only, not all of them. The sample lists roughly 180,000 clones, more than 85% occurring once. Material for sequencing was peripheral blood. This rearrangement joins TRBV18 to TRBJ1-1, with TRBD1 matching over 7 bases. This clonotype was sampled from a woman under 40 with active or convalescent COVID-19. CDR3 nucleotide sequence: TGTGCCAGCTCACCTGCCGACAGGGAGGACACTGAAGCTTTCTTT. Its protein product is CASSPADREDTEAFF.